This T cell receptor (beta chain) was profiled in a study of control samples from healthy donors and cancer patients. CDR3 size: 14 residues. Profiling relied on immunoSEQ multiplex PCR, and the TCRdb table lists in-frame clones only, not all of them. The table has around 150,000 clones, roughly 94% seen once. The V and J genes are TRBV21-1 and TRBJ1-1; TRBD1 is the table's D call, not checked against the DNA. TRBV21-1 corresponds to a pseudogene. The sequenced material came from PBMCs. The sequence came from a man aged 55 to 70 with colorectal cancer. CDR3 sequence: CASSSGGTNTEAFF. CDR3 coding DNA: TGTGCCAGCAGTTCAGGGGGAACGAACACTGAAGCTTTCTTT.